The 7 T cell receptor beta chains in this list originate from one sample, sequenced in a study of shared clonotypes between healthy human individuals (dated by TCRdb to between 2020 and 2021). To prepare the library, the immunoSEQ multiplex PCR assay was applied. As stored in TCRdb, this immuneACCESS dataset retains in-frame rearrangements with V and J assigned. A fraction of the clones does not appear; measured against another copy, unresolved V genes explain less than half of the discrepancy, and the remainder lacks a known reason. The sample has roughly 640,000 clones on record, roughly 97% of them singletons. The top ten constitute roughly 0.055% of the sample. Sequenced sample: naive CD4+ T cells sorted from blood. The sample's cell subset or site label, decoded: CD45RA+ positively selected. The source is a woman aged 25 to 45 in good health.

This chain links TRBV7-7 with TRBJ2-3, with TRBD2 matching over 10 bases. Germline CDR1 is SSHAT and CDR2 is FNYEAQ (reference sequence). The V segment lost 5 bases and the J segment 7 bases; nucleotides outside the gene matches: 15. The CDR3 covers 17 residues. The CDR3 region has the DNA TGTGCCAGCAGCCCTGCGGGGCTAGCGGGAGTCATTAATACGCAGTATTTT. This codes for CASSPAGLAGVINTQYF.

A word on this clone: This same CDR3 is encoded by further DNA sequences in the sample. The CDR3 protein is CASSRQGLNTEAFF. The CDR3 DNA follows: TGTGCCAGCAGTCGACAGGGACTGAACACTGAAGCTTTCTTT. The chain employs TRBV2 and TRBJ1-1, with 7 bases matching TRBD1. The CDR3 covers 14 residues. CDR1 SNHLY and CDR2 FYNNEI come from the germline V gene. The J segment lost 0 bases and the V segment lost 5 bases, leaving 3 bases of the junction unmatched.

This chain uses TRBV28 with TRBJ2-7, with unresolved D. The germline gives CDR1 MDHEN, CDR2 SYDVKM. CDR3 length: 14 residues. V lost 5 bases to trimming and J lost 3 bases, with 14 bases between them. CDR3 sequence reads: CASSVRRFLYEQYF. The CDR3 DNA is TGTGCCAGCAGTGTTAGACGGTTTCTCTACGAGCAGTACTTC. Together with reference TRBV28 and TRBJ2-7, the CDR3 gives the full variable domain: DVKVTQSSRYLVKRTGEKVFLECVQDMDHENMFWYRQDPGLGLRLIYFSYDVKMKEKGDIPEGYSVSREKKERFSLILESASTNQTSMYLCASSVRRFLYEQYFGPGTRLTVT.

The chain recombines TRBV28 with TRBJ2-7; D is uncertain. CDR1 and CDR2 (germline): MDHEN, SYDVKM. The CDR3 contains 13 residues. V was shortened by 3 bases and J by 2 bases, with 8 bases between the two germline ends. CDR3 nucleotides: TGTGCCAGCAGTTTTAGCCAGACCTACGAGCAGTACTTC. This sequence encodes CASSFSQTYEQYF. Using reference TRBV28 and TRBJ2-7 for the parts outside the CDR3, the full variable domain is DVKVTQSSRYLVKRTGEKVFLECVQDMDHENMFWYRQDPGLGLRLIYFSYDVKMKEKGDIPEGYSVSREKKERFSLILESASTNQTSMYLCASSFSQTYEQYFGPGTRLTVT.

This rearrangement joins TRBV5-1 to TRBJ1-2; D is uncertain. Germline-derived CDR1 and CDR2 are SGHRS and YFSETQ. Trimming took 0 bases from V and 10 from J, leaving 10 bases between them. The CDR3 runs 12 residues. The CDR3 nucleotides are TGCGCCAGCAGCTTGGCCGGTACTACCTACACCTTC. Translated: CASSLAGTTYTF.

The V and J genes are TRBV2 and TRBJ2-1; D is unresolved. CDR3 size: 14 residues. V was clipped by 0 bases and J by 9 bases, with 12 bases between them. CDR1 is SNHLY and CDR2 is FYNNEI in the germline V gene. CDR3 protein: CASSEASRMIEQFF. The DNA for the CDR3 is TGTGCCAGCAGTGAAGCTAGCCGTATGATTGAGCAGTTCTTC.

The chain is built from TRBV7-8 and TRBJ2-2; 11 nucleotides align to TRBD2. The CDR3 totals 17 residues. CDR1 is SGHVS and CDR2 is FQNEAQ in the germline V gene. The trim removed 3 bases at V and 4 bases at J, leaving 7 bases unmatched. In DNA form, the CDR3 reads TGTGCCAGCAGCTTTGGACTAGCGGGTACTATCACCGGGGAGCTGTTTTTT. Protein product: CASSFGLAGTITGELFF. The whole variable domain, remainder taken from reference TRBV7-8 and TRBJ2-2, is GAGVSQSPRYKVAKRGQDVALRCDPISGHVSLFWYQQALGQGPEFLTYFQNEAQLDKSGLPSDRFFAERPEGSVSTLKIQRTQQEDSAVYLCASSFGLAGTITGELFFGEGSRLTVL.